This entry lists 10 T cell receptor beta chains sequenced from one sample in a study of shared clonotypes between healthy human individuals. Using immunoSEQ multiplex PCR, the repertoire was profiled, and TCRdb retains in-frame clones only, with some absent. The sample contains roughly 510,000 clones, 75% to 80% of which appear only once. The sequenced material came from PBMCs. The source of these receptors is a woman between 40 and 55 years old in good health. Some clones in this sample may be carry-over from other donors' samples.

This clone was counted only a few times. The genes are TRBV23-1 and TRBJ2-3; TRBD1 matches at 10 bases. TRBV23-1 is annotated as an ORF whose role is uncertain. The CDR3 is made up of 14 amino acids. Trimming removed 7 bases from V and 3 bases from J; junction bases left unmatched: 4. CDR3 sequence (DNA): TGCGCCAGCATAGACAGGGGGCGTACAGATACGCAGTATTTT. This encodes CASIDRGRTDTQYF.

The chain couples TRBV6-4 to TRBJ2-7; D is possibly TRBD1 (5 bases). Per germline, CDR1 MRHNA and CDR2 SNTAGT. CDR3 size: 14 residues. With 2 bases removed from V and 6 bases from J, the gap between germline ends came to 14 bases. The CDR3 sequence: CASSDKGSPSEQYF. The DNA for the CDR3 is TGTGCCAGCAGTGACAAGGGGTCCCCCTCCGAGCAGTACTTC.

CDR3 region: CASSSAGGLSYEQYF. CDR3 DNA: TGTGCCAGCAGCTCAGCGGGAGGGCTATCCTACGAGCAGTACTTC. V and J are TRBV7-2 and TRBJ2-7; TRBD2 matches at 10 bases. Trimming cost V 4 bases and J 1 base; bases outside gene matches: 4. The CDR3 extends over 15 amino acids. Germline assignment: CDR1 SGHTA and CDR2 FQGNSA.

This clone was counted between two and nine times. The chain links TRBV6-1 to TRBJ1-5; 7 bases are shared with TRBD1. After removal of 5 bases from V and 6 bases from J, the junction contained 10 bases not matched to a gene. The CDR3 sequence is 15 residues long. Germline CDR1 reads MNHNS; CDR2 reads SASEGT. The CDR3 region has the DNA TGTGCCAGCAGTAGACCAGGGGGGGAGCCTCAGCCCCAGCATTTT. Encoded protein: CASSRPGGEPQPQHF.

V gene TRBV28 combines with J gene TRBJ2-6; TRBD1 agrees at 8 bases. This CDR3 is 16 amino acids long. With V trimmed by 3 bases and J by 4 bases, 5 bases remained unmatched. Germline V CDR1 and CDR2: MDHEN, SYDVKM. CDR3 nucleotide sequence: TGTGCCAGCAGTTTGCGGACAGGGAACGGGGCCAACGTCCTGACTTTC. Translated: CASSLRTGNGANVLTF.

On this clone itself: Other DNA sequences in this specimen translate into the identical CDR3. The chain joins TRBV18 to TRBJ2-2; TRBD1 might be the D (6 bases). This CDR3 has 14 residues. The ends were cut back, 3 bases at V and 1 base at J, with 6 bases in the middle. The germline gives CDR1 KGHSH, CDR2 LQKENI. CDR3 in amino acids: CASSPDRNTGELFF. The CDR3 nucleotides are TGTGCCAGCTCACCGGACAGGAACACCGGGGAGCTGTTTTTT.

The sample holds one count of this clone. This chain uses TRBV5-4 with TRBJ2-3; TRBD1 matches 9 bases. The germline V gene encodes CDR1 SGHNT and CDR2 YYREEE (reference sequence). CDR3 size: 17 residues. J gave up 0 bases and V 6 bases, and 11 bases lay outside the gene matches. CDR3 sequence reads: CASNSQTGGASTDTQYF. CDR3 nucleotides: TGTGCCAGCAACTCCCAGACAGGGGGTGCGAGCACAGATACGCAGTATTTT.

The chain recombines TRBV4-3 with TRBJ1-1, with TRBD1 matching over 8 bases. The CDR3 covers 15 residues. The J segment lost 1 base and the V segment lost 0 bases, leaving 1 base of the junction unmatched. From germline, CDR1 is LGHNA and CDR2 YSLEER. CDR3 amino acids: CASSQEDRGNTEAFF. CDR3 bases: TGCGCCAGCAGCCAAGAAGACAGGGGGAACACTGAAGCTTTCTTT.

This chain joins TRBV7-2 and TRBJ2-4, with D uncertain. The CDR3 is 14 amino acids. Germline loops: CDR1 SGHTA, CDR2 FQGNSA. V lost 1 base to trimming and J lost 4 bases, with 8 bases between them. CDR3 amino acids: CASSLVASKNIQYF. The DNA of the CDR3 is TGTGCCAGCAGCTTAGTTGCCAGTAAAAACATTCAGTACTTC. The entire variable domain, with the rest obtained from reference TRBV7-2 and TRBJ2-4, is as follows: GAGVSQSPSNKVTEKGKDVELRCDPISGHTALYWYRQSLGQGLEFLIYFQGNSAPDKSGLPSDRFSAERTGGSVSTLTIQRTQQEDSAVYLCASSLVASKNIQYFGAGTRLSVL.

The chain joins TRBV10-1 to TRBJ2-3; D not certain. The CDR3 is made up of 17 amino acids. Germline values: CDR1 WNHNN, CDR2 SYGVQD (reference sequence). V gave up 0 bases and J gave up 1 base, with 14 bases separating them. Here the CDR3 reads CASSESGGTPGTDTQYF. The CDR3 DNA follows: TGCGCCAGCAGTGAGTCCGGCGGAACCCCGGGCACAGATACGCAGTATTTT.